These 10 T cell receptor beta chains were sequenced from one sample in a study of blood T cell repertoires in COVID-19. Measured with immunoSEQ multiplex PCR; TCRdb has only the in-frame clones, and not every one. The data hold just under 350,000 clones, with 80% to 90% observed a single time. The specimen sequenced was peripheral blood. The receptors stem from a woman aged 45-65 years with COVID-19, enrolled during active disease.

This chain uses TRBV25-1 with TRBJ1-1; D is possibly TRBD1 (5 bases). This CDR3 contains 13 residues. Trimming stripped 2 bases from V and 8 bases from J, with 12 bases between. The V gene's germline CDR1 is MGHDK and CDR2 SYGVNS. CDR3 sequence (DNA): TGTGCCAGCAGTGAAGCAGGGTTGTCGGAAGCTTTCTTT. Encoded protein: CASSEAGLSEAFF.

The chain links TRBV5-5 to TRBJ1-1; 10 bases align to TRBD1. Germline V lookup: CDR1 SGHKS, CDR2 YYEKEE (reference sequence). Unmatched junction bases numbered 11, after V lost 3 bases and J lost 0 bases. There are 18 residues in the CDR3. The CDR3 is CASSSTRDRGGMNTEAFF. The CDR3 DNA reads TGTGCCAGCAGCTCGACCCGGGACAGGGGAGGTATGAACACTGAAGCTTTCTTT. The full variable domain, with the rest looked up from reference TRBV5-5 and TRBJ1-1, is DAGVTQSPTHLIKTRGQQVTLRCSPISGHKSVSWYQQVLGQGPQFIFQYYEKEERGRGNFPDRFSARQFPNYSSELNVNALLLGDSALYLCASSSTRDRGGMNTEAFFGQGTRLTVV.

The chain is built from TRBV24-1 and TRBJ1-2, with D perhaps TRBD1 (6 bases). The V and J ends lost 4 bases and 5 bases respectively, with 10 bases between them. The CDR3 runs 13 residues. Germline CDR1 and CDR2: KGHDR and SFDVKD. The CDR3 DNA is TGTGCCACCAGTGAAGGGGGTGGATATGGCTACACCTTC. It codes for CATSEGGGYGYTF.

The rearrangement links TRBV7-2 to TRBJ2-5; weak D call: TRBD1 (5 bases). The CDR3 contains 16 residues. CDR1 SGHTA and CDR2 FQGNSA come from the germline V gene. V lost 3 bases and J lost 7, with 21 bases in between. This CDR3 is CASSFRLGAGQGTQYF. The CDR3 bases are TGTGCCAGCAGCTTTAGACTTGGGGCAGGGCAGGGGACCCAGTACTTC.

This clone was seen only a few times. The V and J genes are TRBV4-3 and TRBJ1-1; 7 nucleotides align to TRBD1. V lost 4 bases to trimming and J lost 2 bases; unmatched junction nucleotides: 7. The CDR3 has 15 amino acids. The germline V gene has CDR1 LGHNA and CDR2 YSLEER. The CDR3 region has the DNA TGCGCCAGCAGCCCACAGACAGGGCTAAACACTGAAGCTTTCTTT. Residues: CASSPQTGLNTEAFF.

V gene TRBV30 combines with J gene TRBJ2-1, with 11 bases that match TRBD1. V lost 1 base and J lost 9; bases outside the gene matches: 5. Germline V lookup: CDR1 GTSNPN, CDR2 SVGIG (reference sequence). The CDR3 covers 14 residues. The CDR3 DNA reads as TGTGCCTGGAGTGGACTGGGACAGGGGGTTGAGCAGTTCTTC. Protein product: CAWSGLGQGVEQFF.

V and J are TRBV24-1 and TRBJ2-1; possibly TRBD2 for D (5 bases). In germline, CDR1 is KGHDR, CDR2 SFDVKD. The CDR3 runs 14 residues. V lost 4 bases, J lost 4 bases, and 10 bases lay in between. DNA of the CDR3: TGTGCCACCAGTGACCAAGGACTGTACAATGAGCAGTTCTTC. Protein sequence: CATSDQGLYNEQFF.

The CDR3 DNA reads TGTGCCAGCAGTCAACATTCTTCAGGGAACACTGAAGCTTTCTTT. Translating gives CASSQHSSGNTEAFF. The gene calls are TRBV7-9 and TRBJ1-1; D unclear. This CDR3 has 15 amino acids. Germline V lookup: CDR1 SEHNR, CDR2 FQNEAQ (reference sequence). Trimming stripped 6 bases from V and 1 base from J, with 15 bases between.

This chain links TRBV29-1 with TRBJ2-5, with D perhaps matching TRBD1 (6 bases). V was clipped by 1 base and J by 2 bases, with 11 bases between them. Germline V CDR1 and CDR2: SQVTM, ANQGSEA. This CDR3 is 14 amino acids long. Here the CDR3 reads CSVEVNGQQETQYF. CDR3 bases: TGCAGCGTTGAAGTCAATGGACAGCAAGAGACCCAGTACTTC.

The chain employs TRBV18 and TRBJ1-5; D is perhaps TRBD1 (5 bases). With 3 bases removed from V and 2 bases from J, the gap between germline ends came to 11 bases. Germline loops: CDR1 KGHSH, CDR2 LQKENI. The CDR3 sequence is 15 residues long. The CDR3 loop is CASSPEAGGNQPQHF. CDR3 DNA: TGTGCCAGCTCACCGGAAGCGGGGGGCAATCAGCCCCAGCATTTT.